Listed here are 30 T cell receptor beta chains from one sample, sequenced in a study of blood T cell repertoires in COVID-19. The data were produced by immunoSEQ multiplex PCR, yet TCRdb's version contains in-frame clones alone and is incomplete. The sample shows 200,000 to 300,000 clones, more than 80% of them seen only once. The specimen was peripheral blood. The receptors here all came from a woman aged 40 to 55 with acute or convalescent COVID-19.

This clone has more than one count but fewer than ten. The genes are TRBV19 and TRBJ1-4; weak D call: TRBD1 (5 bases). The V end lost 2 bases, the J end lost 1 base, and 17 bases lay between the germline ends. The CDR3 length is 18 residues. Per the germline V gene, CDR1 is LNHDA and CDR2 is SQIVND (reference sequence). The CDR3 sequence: CASSIRAGGTGTNEKLFF. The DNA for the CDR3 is TGTGCCAGTAGTATAAGGGCAGGAGGGACCGGAACTAATGAAAAACTGTTTTTT.

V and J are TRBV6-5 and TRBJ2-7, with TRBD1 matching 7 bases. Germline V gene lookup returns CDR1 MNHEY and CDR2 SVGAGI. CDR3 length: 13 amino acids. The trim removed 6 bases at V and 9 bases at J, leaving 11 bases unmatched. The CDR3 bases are TGTGCCAGCAGGGAGACAGGGCCTCCTTGGCAGTACGTC. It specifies CASRETGPPWQYV.

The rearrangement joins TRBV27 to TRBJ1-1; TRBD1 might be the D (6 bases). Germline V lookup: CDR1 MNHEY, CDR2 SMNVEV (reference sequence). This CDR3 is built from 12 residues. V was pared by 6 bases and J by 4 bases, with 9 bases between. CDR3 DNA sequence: TGTGCCAGCAGGGACAGCTTCACTGAAGCTTTCTTT. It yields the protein CASRDSFTEAFF.

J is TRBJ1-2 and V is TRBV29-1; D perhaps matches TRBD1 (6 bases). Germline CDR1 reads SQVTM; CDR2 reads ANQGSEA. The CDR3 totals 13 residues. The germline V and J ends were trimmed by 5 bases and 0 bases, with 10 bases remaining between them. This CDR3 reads CSVSQGTNYGYTF. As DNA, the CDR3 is TGCAGCGTTAGCCAGGGGACTAACTATGGCTACACCTTC.

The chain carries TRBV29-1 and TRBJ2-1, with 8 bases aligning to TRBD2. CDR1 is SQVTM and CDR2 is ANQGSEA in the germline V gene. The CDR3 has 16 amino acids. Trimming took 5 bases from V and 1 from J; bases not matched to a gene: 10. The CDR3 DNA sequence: TGCAGCGTTTTAACCAATGAGCGGGAGTCCTACAATGAGCAGTTCTTC. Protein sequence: CSVLTNERESYNEQFF.

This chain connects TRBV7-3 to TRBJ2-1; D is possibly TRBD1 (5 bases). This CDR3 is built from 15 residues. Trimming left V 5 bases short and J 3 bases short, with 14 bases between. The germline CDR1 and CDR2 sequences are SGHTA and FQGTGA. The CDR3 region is CASSTTGILYNEQFF. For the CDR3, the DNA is TGTGCCAGCAGCACTACAGGTATTCTCTACAATGAGCAGTTCTTC.

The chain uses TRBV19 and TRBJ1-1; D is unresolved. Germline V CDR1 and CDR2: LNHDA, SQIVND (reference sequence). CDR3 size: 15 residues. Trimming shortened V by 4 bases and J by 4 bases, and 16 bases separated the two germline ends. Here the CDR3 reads CASSTSGGRGTEAFF. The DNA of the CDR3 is TGTGCCAGTAGTACCTCGGGAGGCCGCGGCACTGAAGCTTTCTTT.

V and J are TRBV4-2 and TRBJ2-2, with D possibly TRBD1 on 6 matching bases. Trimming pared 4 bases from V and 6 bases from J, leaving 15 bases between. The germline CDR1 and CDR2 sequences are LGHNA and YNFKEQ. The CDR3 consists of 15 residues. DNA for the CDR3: TGTGCCAGCAGCCCAAATACAGGGTTGGCCGGGGAGCTGTTTTTT. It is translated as CASSPNTGLAGELFF.

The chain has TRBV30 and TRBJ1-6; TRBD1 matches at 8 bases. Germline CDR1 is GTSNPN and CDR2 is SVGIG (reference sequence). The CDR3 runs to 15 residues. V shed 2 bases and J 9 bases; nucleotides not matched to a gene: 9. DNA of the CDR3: TGTGCCTGGAGTAAGTTAGGACAGGGTGGTTCACCCCTCCACTTT. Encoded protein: CAWSKLGQGGSPLHF.

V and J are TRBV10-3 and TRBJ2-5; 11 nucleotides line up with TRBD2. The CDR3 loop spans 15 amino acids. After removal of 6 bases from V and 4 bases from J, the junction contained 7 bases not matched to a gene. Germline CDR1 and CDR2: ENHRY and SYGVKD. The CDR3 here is CAISPLAGGSETQYF. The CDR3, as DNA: TGTGCCATCAGCCCCCTAGCGGGGGGCTCAGAGACCCAGTACTTC.

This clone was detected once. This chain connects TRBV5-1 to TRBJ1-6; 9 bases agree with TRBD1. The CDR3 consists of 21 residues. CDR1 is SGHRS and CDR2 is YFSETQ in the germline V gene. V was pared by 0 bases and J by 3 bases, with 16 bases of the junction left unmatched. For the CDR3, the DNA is TGCGCCAGCAGCTTGGCTAGGGGGTTAATGGGACAGGGAGGCTATAATTCACCCCTCCACTTT. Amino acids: CASSLARGLMGQGGYNSPLHF.

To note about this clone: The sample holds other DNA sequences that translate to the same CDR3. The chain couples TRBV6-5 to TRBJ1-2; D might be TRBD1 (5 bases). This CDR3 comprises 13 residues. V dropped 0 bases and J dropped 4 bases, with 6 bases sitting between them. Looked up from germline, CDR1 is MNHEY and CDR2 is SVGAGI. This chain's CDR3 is CASSYSGGYGYTF. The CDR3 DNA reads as TGTGCCAGCAGTTACTCCGGGGGCTATGGCTACACCTTC.

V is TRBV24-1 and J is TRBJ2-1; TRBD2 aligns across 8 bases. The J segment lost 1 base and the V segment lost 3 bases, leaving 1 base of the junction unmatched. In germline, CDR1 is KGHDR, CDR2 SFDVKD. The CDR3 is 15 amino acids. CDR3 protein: CATSDQRGSYNEQFF. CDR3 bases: TGTGCCACCAGTGATCAGCGGGGGTCCTACAATGAGCAGTTCTTC.

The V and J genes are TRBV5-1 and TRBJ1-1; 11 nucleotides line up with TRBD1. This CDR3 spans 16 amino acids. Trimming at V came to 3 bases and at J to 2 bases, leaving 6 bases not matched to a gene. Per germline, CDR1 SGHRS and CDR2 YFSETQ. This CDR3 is CASSSQGQGGNTEAFF. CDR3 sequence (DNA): TGCGCCAGCAGCTCCCAGGGACAGGGGGGTAACACTGAAGCTTTCTTT.

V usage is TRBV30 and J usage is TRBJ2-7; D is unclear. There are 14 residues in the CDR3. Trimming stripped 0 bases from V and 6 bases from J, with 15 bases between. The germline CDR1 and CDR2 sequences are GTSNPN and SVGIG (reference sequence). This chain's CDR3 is CAWSVRRNQGEQYV. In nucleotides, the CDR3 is TGTGCCTGGAGTGTCCGGAGAAACCAAGGCGAGCAGTACGTC.

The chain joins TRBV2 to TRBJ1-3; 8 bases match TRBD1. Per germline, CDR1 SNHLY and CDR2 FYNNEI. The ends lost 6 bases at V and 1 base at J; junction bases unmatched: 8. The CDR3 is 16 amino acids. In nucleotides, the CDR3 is TGTGCCAGCAGGGGACAGGAACTTTTTTCTGGAAACACCATATATTTT. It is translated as CASRGQELFSGNTIYF.

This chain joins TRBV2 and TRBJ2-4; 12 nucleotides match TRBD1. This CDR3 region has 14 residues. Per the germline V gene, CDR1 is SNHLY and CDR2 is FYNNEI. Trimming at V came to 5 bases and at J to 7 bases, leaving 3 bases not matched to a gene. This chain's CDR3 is CASSPGQGANIQYF. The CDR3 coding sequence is TGTGCCAGCAGTCCGGGACAGGGGGCGAACATTCAGTACTTC.

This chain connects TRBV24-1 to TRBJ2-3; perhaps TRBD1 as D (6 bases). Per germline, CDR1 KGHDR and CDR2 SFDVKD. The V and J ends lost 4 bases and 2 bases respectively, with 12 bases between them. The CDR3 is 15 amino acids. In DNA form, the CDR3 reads TGTGCCACCAGTGACCACAGGGCCCTCACAGATACGCAGTATTTT. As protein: CATSDHRALTDTQYF.

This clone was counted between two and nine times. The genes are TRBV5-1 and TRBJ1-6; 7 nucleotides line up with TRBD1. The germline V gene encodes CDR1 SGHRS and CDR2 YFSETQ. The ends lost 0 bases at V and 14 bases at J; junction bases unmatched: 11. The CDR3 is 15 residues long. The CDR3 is CASSLDTGAYPTLHF. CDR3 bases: TGCGCCAGCAGCTTGGATACAGGGGCCTACCCCACCCTCCACTTT.

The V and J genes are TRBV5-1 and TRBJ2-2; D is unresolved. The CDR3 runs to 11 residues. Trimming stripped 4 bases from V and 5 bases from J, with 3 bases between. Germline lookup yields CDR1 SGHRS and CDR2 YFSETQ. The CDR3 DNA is TGCGCCAGCAGCCGGACCGGGGAGCTGTTTTTT. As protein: CASSRTGELFF. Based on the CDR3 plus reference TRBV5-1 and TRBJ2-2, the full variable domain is KAGVTQTPRYLIKTRGQQVTLSCSPISGHRSVSWYQQTPGQGLQFLFEYFSETQRNKGNFPGRFSGRQFSNSRSEMNVSTLELGDSALYLCASSRTGELFFGEGSRLTVL.

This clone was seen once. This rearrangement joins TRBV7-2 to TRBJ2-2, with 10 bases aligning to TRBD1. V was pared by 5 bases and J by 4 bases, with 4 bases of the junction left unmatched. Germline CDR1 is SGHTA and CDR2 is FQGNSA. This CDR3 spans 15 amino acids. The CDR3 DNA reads TGTGCCAGCAGCAGAGGACAGGGGGGCACCGGGGAGCTGTTTTTT. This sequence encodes CASSRGQGGTGELFF.

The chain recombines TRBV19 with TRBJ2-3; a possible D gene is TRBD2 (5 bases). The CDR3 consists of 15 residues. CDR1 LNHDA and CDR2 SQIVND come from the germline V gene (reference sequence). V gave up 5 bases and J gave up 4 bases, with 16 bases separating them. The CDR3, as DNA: TGTGCCAGTAGTGTAAGACTACACGCGGCAGATACGCAGTATTTT. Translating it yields CASSVRLHAADTQYF.

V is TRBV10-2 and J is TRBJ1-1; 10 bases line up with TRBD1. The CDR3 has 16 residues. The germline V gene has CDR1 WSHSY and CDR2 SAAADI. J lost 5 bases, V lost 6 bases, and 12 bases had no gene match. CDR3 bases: TGCGCCAGCAGGGGTACAGGACAGGGGGGGTGGACTGAAGCTTTCTTT. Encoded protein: CASRGTGQGGWTEAFF.

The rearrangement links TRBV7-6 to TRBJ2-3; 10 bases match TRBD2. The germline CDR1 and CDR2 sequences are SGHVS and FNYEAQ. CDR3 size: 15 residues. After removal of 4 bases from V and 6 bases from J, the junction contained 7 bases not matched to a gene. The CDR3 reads CASSSTSGVSDTQYF. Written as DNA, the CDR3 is TGTGCCAGCAGCTCAACTAGCGGGGTATCGGATACGCAGTATTTT.

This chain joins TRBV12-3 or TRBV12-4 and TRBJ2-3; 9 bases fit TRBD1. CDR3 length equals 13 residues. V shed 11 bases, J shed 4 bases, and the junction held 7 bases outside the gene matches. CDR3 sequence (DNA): TGTGCCGGGGGACAGGGATATCCAGATACGCAGTATTTT. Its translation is CAGGQGYPDTQYF.

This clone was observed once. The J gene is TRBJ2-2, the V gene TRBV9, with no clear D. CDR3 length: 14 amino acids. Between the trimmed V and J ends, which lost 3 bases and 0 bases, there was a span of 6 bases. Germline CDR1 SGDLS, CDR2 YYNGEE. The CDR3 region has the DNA TGTGCCAGCAGCGCCCCCACGAACACCGGGGAGCTGTTTTTT. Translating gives CASSAPTNTGELFF.

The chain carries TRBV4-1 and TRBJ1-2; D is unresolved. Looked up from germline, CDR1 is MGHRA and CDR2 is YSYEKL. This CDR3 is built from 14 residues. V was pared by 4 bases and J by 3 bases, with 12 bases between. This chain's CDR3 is CASSLRGSDYGYTF. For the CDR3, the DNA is TGCGCCAGCAGCCTCCGGGGTTCTGACTATGGCTACACCTTC.

The CDR3 loop is CASSQSGTASGNTIYF. CDR3 in DNA: TGCGCCAGCAGCCAGTCCGGGACAGCCTCTGGAAACACCATATATTTT. V and J are TRBV5-1 and TRBJ1-3, with 7 bases matching TRBD1. Per the germline V gene, CDR1 is SGHRS and CDR2 is YFSETQ. V shed 4 bases and J 0 bases; nucleotides not matched to a gene: 7. The CDR3 totals 16 residues. The full variable domain, with the rest looked up from reference TRBV5-1 and TRBJ1-3, is KAGVTQTPRYLIKTRGQQVTLSCSPISGHRSVSWYQQTPGQGLQFLFEYFSETQRNKGNFPGRFSGRQFSNSRSEMNVSTLELGDSALYLCASSQSGTASGNTIYFGEGSWLTVV.

The CDR3 here is CASSPGGWGFGYGYTF. CDR3 nucleotides: TGTGCCAGCAGTCCTGGGGGGTGGGGCTTCGGGTATGGCTACACCTTC. V usage is TRBV27 and J usage is TRBJ1-2; a weak D match, TRBD1 (5 bases). Germline values: CDR1 MNHEY, CDR2 SMNVEV (reference sequence). Trimming left V 5 bases short and J 5 bases short, with 21 bases between. CDR3 length: 16 residues.

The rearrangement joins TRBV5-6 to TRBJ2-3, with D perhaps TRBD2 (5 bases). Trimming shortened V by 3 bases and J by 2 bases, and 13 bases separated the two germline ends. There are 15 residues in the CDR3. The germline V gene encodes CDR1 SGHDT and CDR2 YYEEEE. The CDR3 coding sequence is TGTGCCAGCAGCTCGCCGGGATCCTACACAGATACGCAGTATTTT. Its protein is CASSSPGSYTDTQYF.